These 20 T cell receptor beta chains came from one sample sequenced in a study of CD8 T cells in ankylosing spondylitis. Findings of the study overall: Ankylosing spondylitis blood seemed to carry a telltale TCR beta motif made of under ten highly homologous variants.

These receptors lack a known antigen. MiXCR, applied by TCRdb to the 5' RACE reads, yields one record per CDR3 protein. The sample contains fewer than 750,000 distinct CDR3 sequences, around 20% of which appear only once. The sample taken for sequencing was blood, either unsorted or a sorted T cell fraction (not recorded which). These receptors all stem from a male donor with ankylosing spondylitis.

The V call is TRBV11-1, the J call TRBJ2-1; 7 bases are a match to TRBD2. In germline, CDR1 is SGHAT, CDR2 FQDESV (reference sequence). Trimming took 7 bases from V and 4 from J; bases not matched to a gene: 7. The CDR3 runs 14 residues. CDR3 sequence (DNA): TGTGCCAGCACCCTAGCGGAGCTATACAATGAGCAGTTCTTC. This gives the protein CASTLAELYNEQFF.

This clonotype has at least ten counts. The V gene is TRBV6-1, the J gene TRBJ2-7; 8 bases match TRBD1. V dropped 6 bases and J dropped 3; count of bases not matched to a gene: 7. This CDR3 spans 14 amino acids. Germline loops: CDR1 MNHNS, CDR2 SASEGT. CDR3 nucleotide sequence: TGTGCCAGCAGATCCGGGACAGGCCTCTACGAGCAGTACTTC. The encoded protein is CASRSGTGLYEQYF.

This clonotype showed up just a few times. J is TRBJ2-3 and V is TRBV7-8; 13 positions match TRBD2. After removal of 5 bases from V and 6 bases from J, the junction contained 8 bases not matched to a gene. Germline V CDR1 and CDR2: SGHVS, FQNEAQ. The CDR3 has 16 amino acids. CDR3: CASSSEGLAGVDTQYF. CDR3 bases: TGTGCCAGCAGCAGCGAAGGACTAGCGGGGGTTGATACGCAGTATTTT.

This clonotype was observed a few times. The chain recombines TRBV5-1 with TRBJ2-1; 8 nucleotides agree with TRBD1. The CDR3 contains 16 residues. Germline values: CDR1 SGHRS, CDR2 YFSETQ. The J segment lost 9 bases and the V segment lost 3 bases, leaving 14 bases of the junction unmatched. CDR3 sequence reads: CASSSTSTGAIGEQFF. The CDR3 bases are TGCGCCAGCAGCTCTACATCGACAGGGGCTATCGGTGAGCAGTTCTTC.

This clonotype was seen more than once but under ten times. The chain recombines TRBV5-1 with TRBJ2-5; maybe TRBD1 (6 bases). V lost 1 base and J 1 base, leaving 17 bases between the germline ends. CDR3 length: 17 residues. CDR1 and CDR2 from the germline V gene are SGHRS and YFSETQ. The DNA of the CDR3 is TGCGCCAGCAGCTTGTTTCAGGGGACAACTATCCAAGAGACCCAGTACTTC. Its translation: CASSLFQGTTIQETQYF.

The table lists this clonotype with a few counts. The chain recombines TRBV12-5 with TRBJ2-2; tentative D call: TRBD1 (5 bases). CDR1 and CDR2 (germline): LGHNT, FRNRAP. The V and J ends lost 2 bases and 5 bases respectively, with 12 bases between them. This CDR3 comprises 15 residues. The CDR3 nucleotides are TGTGCTAGTGGTTTGCCCCAGGGTCGTACCGGGGAGCTGTTTTTT. This sequence encodes CASGLPQGRTGELFF.

As DNA, the CDR3 is TGTGCCAGCAGTGACGCGTGGGGGAGAACGAGTTCACCCCTCCACTTT. Translating it yields CASSDAWGRTSSPLHF. V is TRBV28 and J is TRBJ1-6; D possibly corresponds to TRBD1 (5 bases). This CDR3 has 16 amino acids. Trimming removed 5 bases from V and 9 bases from J, with 20 bases in between. Germline CDR1 is MDHEN and CDR2 is SYDVKM.

This clonotype was observed a handful of times. V gene TRBV20-1 combines with J gene TRBJ1-4, with D tentatively TRBD1 (5 bases). The CDR3 is 10 residues long. CDR1 and CDR2 (germline): DFQATT, SNEGSKA (reference sequence). CDR3 amino acids: CSLEGEKLFF. CDR3 bases: TGCAGCTTGGAGGGGGAAAAACTGTTTTTT.

This clonotype came up a few times. This chain joins TRBV29-1 and TRBJ2-3; no firm D call. Germline CDR1 reads SQVTM; CDR2 reads ANQGSEA. V was clipped by 3 bases and J by 2 bases, with 9 bases between them. The CDR3 is 13 amino acids. CDR3 region: CSVEQPHTDTQYF. In DNA, the CDR3 is TGCAGCGTTGAGCAGCCCCACACAGATACGCAGTATTTT.

The J gene is TRBJ1-1, the V gene TRBV7-8; D might be TRBD1 (6 bases). CDR1 is SGHVS, CDR2 FQNEAQ, per germline. Trimming took 1 base from V and 6 from J, leaving 15 bases between them. This CDR3 region has 15 residues. Here the CDR3 reads CASSLVVGGGSEAFF. CDR3 DNA sequence: TGTGCCAGCAGCTTAGTGGTAGGGGGTGGTTCTGAAGCTTTCTTT.

In its sample, this clonotype was seen a few times. The chain has TRBV24-1 and TRBJ2-5; 7 nucleotides agree with TRBD2. The CDR3 runs 14 residues. Germline V lookup: CDR1 KGHDR, CDR2 SFDVKD. The junction had 6 bases not matched to a gene; V was cut back by 7 bases and J by 2 bases. The CDR3 reads CATSPGGSQETQYF. As DNA, the CDR3 is TGTGCCACCAGCCCCGGGGGGTCACAAGAGACCCAGTACTTC.

This clonotype was recorded a few times. This sequence joins TRBV12-3 or TRBV12-4 and TRBJ2-1, with 10 bases fitting TRBD1. The CDR3 sequence is 16 residues long. V trimming: 7 bases; J trimming: 0 bases; junction bases outside the gene matches: 6. The DNA of the CDR3 is TGTGCCAGCAACTTCGGACAGGGGGTCTCCTACAATGAGCAGTTCTTC. This gives the protein CASNFGQGVSYNEQFF.

This clonotype came up a few times. The rearrangement joins TRBV12-3 or TRBV12-4 to TRBJ1-4; D is ambiguous. There are 13 residues in the CDR3. Trimming took off 7 bases at V and 4 bases at J, with 10 bases between the two ends. This chain's CDR3 is CASTINYNEKLFF. Written as DNA, the CDR3 is TGTGCCAGCACCATCAATTATAATGAAAAACTGTTTTTT.

The V and J genes are TRBV28 and TRBJ1-5; unclear D gene. CDR3 length: 12 amino acids. From germline, CDR1 is MDHEN and CDR2 SYDVKM. V lost 6 bases and J lost 6, with 9 bases in between. The CDR3 nucleotides are TGTGCCAGCAGCCCCCCGAGTCAGCCCCAGCATTTT. As protein: CASSPPSQPQHF.

The sample holds one count of this clonotype. The J gene is TRBJ2-6, the V gene TRBV7-2, with D maybe TRBD1 (6 bases). Germline V CDR1 and CDR2: SGHTA, FQGNSA. The V end lost 1 base, the J end lost 2 bases, and 12 bases lay between the germline ends. This CDR3 region has 17 residues. CDR3 bases: TGTGCCAGCAGCTTAGGGCAGGGGTCCGCTGGGGCCAACGTCCTGACTTTC. Translated, it gives CASSLGQGSAGANVLTF.

The chain is built from TRBV12-3 or TRBV12-4 and TRBJ2-1; 13 bases line up with TRBD2. The CDR3 is 19 amino acids. The trim removed 2 bases at V and 6 bases at J, leaving 13 bases unmatched. The CDR3 reads CASSLRRGLAGLQGNEQFF. CDR3 nucleotides: TGTGCCAGCAGTTTACGGCGGGGACTAGCGGGACTACAGGGCAATGAGCAGTTCTTC.

This clonotype was counted a few times. V usage is TRBV12-3 or TRBV12-4 and J usage is TRBJ1-2, with D perhaps matching TRBD1 (5 bases). The CDR3 is made up of 14 amino acids. V was cut by 4 bases and J by 1 base, with 10 bases left in between. CDR3 protein: CASSYLGVNYGYTF. The CDR3 region has the DNA TGTGCCAGCAGTTACCTAGGGGTTAACTATGGCTACACCTTC.

This clonotype came up many times. In DNA, the CDR3 is TGCAGTGCTAGGGACTTTCAAACGGAAAAGACCCAGTACTTC. Residues: CSARDFQTEKTQYF. The rearrangement joins TRBV20-1 to TRBJ2-5; possibly TRBD2 for D (5 bases). Trimming removed 3 bases at V and 6 bases at J, with 17 bases between. This CDR3 contains 14 residues. Germline V lookup: CDR1 DFQATT, CDR2 SNEGSKA (reference sequence).

The J gene is TRBJ1-1, the V gene TRBV19; D unresolved. Trimming stripped 4 bases from V and 2 bases from J, with 14 bases between. Germline V gene sequence: CDR1 LNHDA, CDR2 SQIVND (reference sequence). The CDR3 sequence is 15 residues long. CDR3 loop: CASSTPGRSNTEAFF. CDR3 in DNA: TGTGCCAGTAGTACCCCTGGGCGATCCAACACTGAAGCTTTCTTT.

The V gene is TRBV5-1, the J gene TRBJ1-1, with 8 bases that match TRBD1. The germline gives CDR1 SGHRS, CDR2 YFSETQ. This CDR3 spans 17 amino acids. The V and J ends lost 7 bases and 5 bases, in that order; junction bases with no gene match: 19. The CDR3 here is CASGPPGGAGAWTEAFF. The CDR3 DNA is TGCGCCAGCGGACCACCAGGGGGCGCCGGGGCATGGACTGAAGCTTTCTTT.